A single sample gave rise to the 18 T cell receptor beta chains below, sequenced in a study of low-dose radiotherapy and immunotherapy resistance in tumors. TRAV- and TRBV-specific primers, spanning alpha and beta chains, primed first-strand cDNA. TCRs were amplified for around 21 PCR cycles with a constant-region primer and V-primer adapter. TCRdb itself ran the reads through MiXCR, one entry per CDR3 protein. This sample yields around 33,000 distinct CDR3 sequences, of which about 53% are seen a single time; approximately 5.3% belongs to the top ten. Time point of the sample: after trial treatment. The sample's treatment: LDRT plus nivolumab, ipilimumab, low-dose cyclophosphamide and aspirin (RACIN trial). Specimen: PBMCs, collected after low-dose radiotherapy plus immunotherapy. All receptors derive from a male donor with gallbladder cancer.

This clonotype was seen once. The V and J genes are TRBV4-2 and TRBJ1-2, with D unresolved. Trimming removed 2 bases at V and 7 bases at J, with 8 bases between. The CDR3 runs 12 residues. The V gene's germline CDR1 is LGHNA and CDR2 YNFKEQ. CDR3 coding DNA: TGTGCCAGCAGCCAATATCAGACTGGCTACACCTTC. Amino acid sequence: CASSQYQTGYTF.

About this clonotype: A read error is the likely source, as a far larger clone sits one nucleotide away. The V and J genes are TRBV6-5 and TRBJ2-1; 7 bases match TRBD2. CDR1 MNHEY and CDR2 SVGAGI come from the germline V gene. J was trimmed by 10 bases and V by 0 bases; bases with no gene match: 6. The CDR3 is made up of 14 amino acids. CDR3 DNA: TGTGCCAGCAGTTACTCGGCGGGGGACTTAGAGCAGTTCTTC. It yields the protein CASSYSAGDLEQFF.

Comment on this clonotype: This likely stems from a read error, as it lies one base from a far larger clone. The V and J genes are TRBV5-4 and TRBJ2-3; 16 bases agree with TRBD2. Trimming cost V 4 bases and J 6 bases; bases outside gene matches: 14. The CDR3 is 19 residues long. From germline, CDR1 is SGHNT and CDR2 YYREEE (reference sequence). CDR3 residues: CASSPIKGTSGRGMDTQYF. As DNA, the CDR3 is TGTGCCAGCAGCCCCATCAAGGGGACTAGCGGGAGGGGGATGGATACGCAGTATTTT.

This clonotype occurred many times. The J gene is TRBJ2-7, the V gene TRBV2; either TRBD1 or TRBD2 may supply D (5 bases each). The V end lost 7 bases, the J end lost 4 bases, and 8 bases lay between the germline ends. This CDR3 region has 11 residues. Germline CDR1 reads SNHLY; CDR2 reads FYNNEI. The CDR3 DNA follows: TGTGCCAGCATAGGGGAGTACGAGCAGTACTTC. It is translated as CASIGEYEQYF.

The rearrangement uses TRBV28 and TRBJ2-3; maybe TRBD2 (6 bases). This CDR3 contains 14 residues. Looked up from germline, CDR1 is MDHEN and CDR2 is SYDVKM. Trimming took off 6 bases at V and 3 bases at J, with 13 bases between the two ends. The CDR3 sequence: CASSTSIGTDTQYF. The DNA for the CDR3 is TGTGCCAGCAGCACTAGCATCGGGACAGATACGCAGTATTTT.

This clonotype came up many times. The V and J genes are TRBV18 and TRBJ2-7; 8 nucleotides agree with TRBD2. The CDR3 is 15 amino acids. CDR1 KGHSH and CDR2 LQKENI come from the germline V gene. J was trimmed by 4 bases and V by 1 base; bases with no gene match: 6. The CDR3 nucleotides are TGTGCCAGCTCACCACTAGCGGGAATCGCATACGAGCAGTACTTC. It yields the protein CASSPLAGIAYEQYF.

J is TRBJ2-2 and V is TRBV5-6; D ambiguous. V was pared by 2 bases and J by 8 bases, with 4 bases between. Germline CDR1 SGHDT, CDR2 YYEEEE. This CDR3 region has 11 residues. The DNA of the CDR3 is TGTGCCAGCAGCTTCCTGGGGGAGCTGTTTTTT. Encoded protein: CASSFLGELFF.

Worth noting for this clonotype: A far bigger clonotype differs at one base, so this is likely a read error. The chain combines TRBV20-1 with TRBJ2-1, with D uncertain. Germline V CDR1 and CDR2: DFQATT, SNEGSKA (reference sequence). CDR3 size: 12 residues. Trimming pared 6 bases from V and 10 bases from J, leaving 16 bases between. CDR3 sequence (DNA): TGCAGTGCAGCGACTTCGGGTCACGAGCAGTTCTTC. Translated, it gives CSAATSGHEQFF.

V usage is TRBV2 and J usage is TRBJ2-5; D not certain. CDR3 size: 12 residues. Trimming pared 6 bases from V and 4 bases from J, leaving 9 bases between. CDR1 is SNHLY, CDR2 FYNNEI, per germline. The CDR3 nucleotides read TGTGCCAGCAGGGAGAGAGGAGAGACCCAGTACTTC. Translating it yields CASRERGETQYF.

Judged by abundance, this clonotype is medium-sized (0.01 to 0.1%). This chain joins TRBV29-1 and TRBJ2-5, with 7 nucleotides matching TRBD1. Germline CDR1 reads SQVTM; CDR2 reads ANQGSEA. With 6 bases clipped from V and 0 bases from J, the junction kept 4 bases outside the gene matches. The CDR3 loop spans 13 amino acids. As DNA, the CDR3 is TGCAGCGTCGTACAGGGGAACCAAGAGACCCAGTACTTC. This encodes CSVVQGNQETQYF.

This clonotype was detected many times. The genes are TRBV9 and TRBJ1-6, with TRBD1 identical over 8 bases. This CDR3 contains 17 residues. Per germline, CDR1 SGDLS and CDR2 YYNGEE. Unmatched junction bases numbered 15, after V lost 3 bases and J lost 10 bases. This chain's CDR3 is CASSAGQGRLGDSPLHF. CDR3 sequence (DNA): TGTGCCAGCAGCGCAGGACAGGGCCGGCTCGGGGACTCACCCCTCCACTTT.

The chain uses TRBV9 and TRBJ1-4; D perhaps matches TRBD1 (6 bases). Trimming removed 4 bases at V and 11 bases at J, with 15 bases between. CDR3 length equals 13 residues. Germline V gene sequence: CDR1 SGDLS, CDR2 YYNGEE. The CDR3 region has the DNA TGTGCCAGCAGCTCCGACGAGACAGGTAAACTGTTTTTT. The encoded protein is CASSSDETGKLFF.

With respect to this clonotype: A read error likely explains this, since a far larger clone differs by one base. The rearrangement links TRBV13 to TRBJ2-5; tentative D call: TRBD1 (6 bases). Between the trimmed V and J ends, which lost 5 bases and 4 bases, there was a span of 14 bases. The germline gives CDR1 PRHDT, CDR2 FYEKMQ (reference sequence). The CDR3 runs to 14 residues. The CDR3 bases are TGTGCCAGCAGCCGCCGGGACAACCGAGAGACCCAGTACTTC. Protein product: CASSRRDNRETQYF.

This clonotype is medium-sized within its sample. J is TRBJ1-5 and V is TRBV6-2 or TRBV6-3; tentative D call: TRBD1 (5 bases). From germline, CDR1 is MNHEY and CDR2 SVGEGT. CDR3 size: 17 residues. Trimming removed 6 bases at V and 2 bases at J, with 20 bases between. The DNA of the CDR3 is TGTGCCAGCAGCGCCACTCCGCAGGGAGTAGGCAATCAGCCCCAGCATTTT. This sequence encodes CASSATPQGVGNQPQHF.

This clonotype was observed a few times. This chain uses TRBV11-2 with TRBJ2-3; D call uncertain. Germline CDR1 is SGHAT and CDR2 is FQNNGV. The CDR3 contains 14 residues. With 5 bases removed from V and 0 bases from J, the gap between germline ends came to 9 bases. As DNA, the CDR3 is TGTGCCAGCAGCCCCGGGCCGAGCACAGATACGCAGTATTTT. This codes for CASSPGPSTDTQYF.

The gene calls are TRBV13 and TRBJ2-5, with D tentatively TRBD1 or TRBD2 (5 bases each). Germline lookup yields CDR1 PRHDT and CDR2 FYEKMQ (reference sequence). Trimming pared 5 bases from V and 2 bases from J, leaving 15 bases between. The CDR3 is made up of 15 amino acids. CDR3 DNA sequence: TGTGCCAGCAGCGGTTTAGACAGAGGGCAAGAGACCCAGTACTTC. It translates to CASSGLDRGQETQYF. The entire variable domain, with the rest obtained from reference TRBV13 and TRBJ2-5, is as follows: AAGVIQSPRHLIKEKRETATLKCYPIPRHDTVYWYQQGPGQDPQFLISFYEKMQSDKGSIPDRFSAQQFSDYHSELNMSSLELGDSALYFCASSGLDRGQETQYFGPGTRLLVL.

V usage is TRBV23-1 and J usage is TRBJ2-1; D perhaps matches TRBD1 (5 bases). TRBV23-1 is an ORF for which the function is uncertain. V was pared by 0 bases and J by 8 bases, with 14 bases between. This CDR3 region has 15 residues. CDR3 sequence: CASSQSFPRAHEQFF. The CDR3 DNA reads as TGCGCCAGCAGTCAATCATTTCCCAGGGCCCATGAGCAGTTCTTC.

This clonotype is termed medium-sized (0.01 to 0.1%). The chain uses TRBV5-3 and TRBJ2-4; 13 bases are a match to TRBD2. TRBV5-3 is treated as an ORF (open reading frame) with a function not yet certain. This CDR3 comprises 17 residues. J was trimmed by 3 bases and V by 8 bases; bases with no gene match: 11. CDR3: CASNSWGLAGSKNIQYF. The CDR3 nucleotides read TGTGCCAGCAACAGCTGGGGACTAGCGGGGAGCAAAAACATTCAGTACTTC.